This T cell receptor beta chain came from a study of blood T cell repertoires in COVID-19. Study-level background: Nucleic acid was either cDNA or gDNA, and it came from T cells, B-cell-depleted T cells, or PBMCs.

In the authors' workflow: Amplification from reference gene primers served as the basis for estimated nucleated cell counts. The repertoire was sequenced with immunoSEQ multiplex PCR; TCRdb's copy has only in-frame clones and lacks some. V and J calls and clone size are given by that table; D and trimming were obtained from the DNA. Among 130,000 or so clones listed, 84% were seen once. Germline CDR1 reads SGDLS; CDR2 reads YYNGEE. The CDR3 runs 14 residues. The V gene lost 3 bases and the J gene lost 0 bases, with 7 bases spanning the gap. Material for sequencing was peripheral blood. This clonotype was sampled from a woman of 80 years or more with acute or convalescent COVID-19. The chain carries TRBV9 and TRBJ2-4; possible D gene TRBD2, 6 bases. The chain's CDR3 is CASSEGLAKNIQYF. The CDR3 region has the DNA TGTGCCAGCAGCGAGGGACTAGCCAAAAACATTCAGTACTTC. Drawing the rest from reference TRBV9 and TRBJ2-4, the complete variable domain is DSGVTQTPKHLITATGQRVTLRCSPRSGDLSVYWYQQSLDQGLQFLIQYYNGEERAKGNILERFSAQQFPDLHSELNLSSLELGDSALYFCASSEGLAKNIQYFGAGTRLSVL.